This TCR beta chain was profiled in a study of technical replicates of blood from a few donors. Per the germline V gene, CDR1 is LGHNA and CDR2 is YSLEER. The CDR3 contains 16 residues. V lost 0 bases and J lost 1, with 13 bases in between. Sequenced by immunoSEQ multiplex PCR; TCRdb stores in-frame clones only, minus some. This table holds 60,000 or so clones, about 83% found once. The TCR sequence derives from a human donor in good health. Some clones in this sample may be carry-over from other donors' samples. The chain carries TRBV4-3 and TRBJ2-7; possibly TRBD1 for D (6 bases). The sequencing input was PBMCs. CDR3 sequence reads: CASSQDWTDYSYEQYF. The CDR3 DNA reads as TGCGCCAGCAGCCAAGATTGGACAGATTATTCCTACGAGCAGTACTTC.